The rows below give T cell receptor beta chains drawn from one sample of a study of early T cells in non-severe SARS-CoV-2 infection. From the 5' RACE reads, TCRdb called clonotypes with MiXCR, one entry per CDR3 protein. Here the sample spans 30,000 to 45,000 distinct CDR3 sequences, approximately 9.1% being singletons. Sequenced input: whole blood. Receptors were obtained from an adult who was a healthcare worker with PCR-confirmed SARS-CoV-2 infection or an uninfected control (not recorded which). The CDR3 runs from the conserved cysteine through the conserved F or W. Each record gives: V gene, CDR3 protein.

>TRBV19
CASSIAYGYTF
>TRBV11-2
CASSLGTSNNYGYTF
>TRBV19
CASLPTGRTDTQYF
>TRBV10-3
CAVGFGLADTDTQYF
>TRBV7-9
CASSLDWTTEGTNEQYF
>TRBV20-1
CSARDVIANAQYF
>TRBV11-2
CASSFDGGAEDTQYF
>TRBV9
CASSELQDSTDTQYF
>TRBV12-3/TRBV12-4
CASSLMGPGMRAFF
>TRBV3-1
CASSQDARTETQYF
>TRBV6-5
CASSPYGWEQYF
>TRBV7-2
CASSRDRGYGYTF
>TRBV20-1
CSAREHEDFNEQFF
>TRBV28
CASTTGFGNEQYF
>TRBV1
CTSSPPQSSYNEQFF
>TRBV20-1
CSARDSREAETQYF
>TRBV6-4
CASSSGGENTEAFF